This T cell receptor beta chain emerged from a study of PD-1 blockade in classical Hodgkin lymphoma. The repertoire was sequenced with immunoSEQ multiplex PCR; TCRdb's copy has only in-frame clones and lacks some. The table records 46,000 or so clones, around 80% of them present only once. Time point indicated: cycle 4 day 1 (C4D1), after about 6 weeks of nivolumab. Every patient experienced relapse after autologous stem cell transplantation, and brentuximab vedotin exposure varied. Broader study findings: The drivers behind the repertoire differences, possibly disease activity or prior therapy, remain undefined. By C4D1, diversity of CD4+ TCRs had risen significantly, whereas that of CD8+ TCRs had not.

To note about this clone: Its cognate antigen is unknown.

Specimen: peripheral blood mononuclear cells (PBMCs), collected before the fourth cycle of nivolumab. The sequence was collected from a human donor with classical Hodgkin lymphoma.

CDR3 bases: TGTGCCAGCAGCCCCCCTTCGGGACAGGGAAAGAGGGAGACCCAGTACTTC. Protein: CASSPPSGQGKRETQYF. The rearrangement joins TRBV11-3 to TRBJ2-5; 9 bases match TRBD1. The CDR3 has 17 amino acids. The trim removed 5 bases at V and 5 bases at J, leaving 15 bases unmatched. Germline V lookup: CDR1 SGHNT, CDR2 YENEEA.